The 20 T cell receptor beta chains reported below all come from one sample, sequenced in a study of blood T cell repertoires in COVID-19. The table came from immunoSEQ multiplex PCR; TCRdb's copy has only in-frame clones and leaves some out. The profile shows some 45,000 clones, 86% of them singletons. The sample comprised peripheral blood. These receptors were collected from a human donor in a cohort sampled during active COVID-19.

This chain uses TRBV6-4 with TRBJ2-3; D gene ambiguous. The CDR3 spans 14 residues. V gave up 5 bases and J gave up 4 bases, with 13 bases separating them. Germline V gives CDR1 MRHNA, CDR2 SNTAGT. This chain's CDR3 is CASSPNLLADTQYF. CDR3 nucleotides: TGTGCCAGCAGTCCGAACCTTTTAGCAGATACGCAGTATTTT.

The V gene is TRBV11-2, the J gene TRBJ1-3; D unclear. Germline V gene data show CDR1 as SGHAT and CDR2 as FQNNGV. Trimming left V 0 bases short and J 0 bases short, with 15 bases between. The CDR3 totals 18 residues. CDR3 sequence: CASSLDLSYRDSGNTIYF. The CDR3 nucleotides read TGTGCCAGCAGCTTAGATCTGTCCTATAGAGACTCTGGAAACACCATATATTTT. The full variable domain, with the rest looked up from reference TRBV11-2 and TRBJ1-3, is EAGVAQSPRYKIIEKRQSVAFWCNPISGHATLYWYQQILGQGPKLLIQFQNNGVVDDSQLPKDRFSAERLKGVDSTLKIQPAKLEDSAVYLCASSLDLSYRDSGNTIYFGEGSWLTVV.

This clone was observed a few times. The V call is TRBV4-2, the J call TRBJ2-7; possibly TRBD1 for D (5 bases). Germline V gives CDR1 LGHNA, CDR2 YNFKEQ. This CDR3 spans 14 amino acids. Trimming pared 4 bases from V and 0 bases from J, leaving 10 bases between. The CDR3 DNA follows: TGTGCCAGCAGCCCCGTAGGGGACTCCTACGAGCAGTACTTC. Translating gives CASSPVGDSYEQYF.

The genes are TRBV7-8 and TRBJ2-5, with a tentative D call TRBD2 (7 bases). V lost 2 bases, J lost 1 base, and 17 bases lay in between. Germline CDR1 and CDR2: SGHVS and FQNEAQ. The CDR3 contains 17 residues. The CDR3 loop is CASSLRLEGGPQETQYF. The CDR3 DNA is TGTGCCAGCAGCTTAAGGTTGGAGGGGGGGCCCCAAGAGACCCAGTACTTC.

The chain combines TRBV6-4 with TRBJ2-2; a possible D gene is TRBD2 (5 bases). Germline assignment: CDR1 MRHNA and CDR2 SNTAGT. Trimming removed 4 bases from V and 6 bases from J, with 12 bases in between. The CDR3 loop spans 14 amino acids. CDR3: CASSVGSYAGELFF. The CDR3 region has the DNA TGTGCCAGCAGTGTTGGGAGCTATGCCGGGGAGCTGTTTTTT.

This clone is medium-sized within its sample. V gene TRBV19 combines with J gene TRBJ2-1; perhaps TRBD2 as D (5 bases). The V end lost 9 bases, the J end lost 2 bases, and 17 bases lay between the germline ends. This CDR3 is 15 amino acids long. Germline V gene sequence: CDR1 LNHDA, CDR2 SQIVND (reference sequence). The CDR3 region is CASSRSQEAYNEQFF. The DNA of the CDR3 is TGTGCCAGCTCCCGGTCCCAGGAGGCCTACAATGAGCAGTTCTTC.

V gene TRBV3-1 (or the pseudogene TRBV3-2) combines with J gene TRBJ2-1; D not certain. Trimming took 4 bases from V and 8 from J, leaving 15 bases between them. This CDR3 has 14 residues. Germline V gene data show CDR1 as LGHDT and CDR2 as YNNKEL (reference sequence). CDR3 loop: CASSLSPRFDEQFF. CDR3 in DNA: TGTGCCAGCAGCCTTTCCCCCAGGTTCGATGAGCAGTTCTTC.

In this sample, this clone turned up a few times. This chain joins TRBV9 and TRBJ2-2; 7 positions match TRBD2. Per germline, CDR1 SGDLS and CDR2 YYNGEE. The CDR3 runs 14 residues. V lost 3 bases to trimming and J lost 3 bases; unmatched junction nucleotides: 2. The CDR3 loop is CASSAGGYTGELFF. CDR3 DNA sequence: TGTGCCAGCAGCGCCGGGGGGTACACCGGGGAGCTGTTTTTT.

J is TRBJ2-7 and V is TRBV4-3, with D tentatively TRBD1 (6 bases). Trimming shortened V by 4 bases and J by 2 bases, and 15 bases separated the two germline ends. Germline-derived CDR1 and CDR2 are LGHNA and YSLEER. The CDR3 runs 15 residues. The chain's CDR3 is CASSRDKVSPYEQYF. The DNA for the CDR3 is TGCGCCAGCAGCCGGGACAAGGTAAGTCCCTACGAGCAGTACTTC.

The gene calls are TRBV7-9 and TRBJ2-1, with a possible D match to TRBD1 (6 bases). Germline V gene sequence: CDR1 SEHNR, CDR2 FQNEAQ (reference sequence). The CDR3 extends over 12 amino acids. V was shortened by 5 bases and J by 12 bases, with 14 bases between the two germline ends. This chain's CDR3 is CASSPQGSGQFF. The CDR3 DNA reads TGTGCCAGCAGCCCTCAGGGGAGCGGGCAGTTCTTC.

The rearrangement uses TRBV29-1 and TRBJ1-5; 9 bases are a match to TRBD1. Germline V gene data show CDR1 as SQVTM and CDR2 as ANQGSEA. The CDR3 is made up of 13 amino acids. Trimming removed 4 bases from V and 3 bases from J; junction bases left unmatched: 1. The CDR3: CSVGDRVNQPQHF. The CDR3 DNA follows: TGCAGCGTTGGGGACAGGGTCAATCAGCCCCAGCATTTT.

A few counts support this clone. This chain connects TRBV7-9 to TRBJ2-7, with 7 bases that match TRBD2. The length of the CDR3 is 12 residues. V lost 5 bases to trimming and J lost 5 bases; unmatched junction nucleotides: 3. Looked up from germline, CDR1 is SEHNR and CDR2 is FQNEAQ (reference sequence). This CDR3 is CASSRGVDEQYF. In DNA, the CDR3 is TGTGCCAGCAGCCGGGGGGTCGACGAGCAGTACTTC.

J is TRBJ2-1 and V is TRBV11-1; TRBD1 aligns across 7 bases. Germline V gives CDR1 SGHAT, CDR2 FQDESV (reference sequence). V was clipped by 6 bases and J by 8 bases; unmatched bases: 7. The CDR3 loop spans 13 amino acids. As DNA, the CDR3 is TGTGCCAGCAGTTCCCATAGGGGGCATGAGCAGTTCTTC. Its translation: CASSSHRGHEQFF.

This chain connects TRBV6-6 to TRBJ1-1, with unresolved D. Germline values: CDR1 MNHNY, CDR2 SVGAGI (reference sequence). This CDR3 is built from 16 residues. V was cut by 2 bases and J by 2 bases, with 15 bases left in between. As DNA, the CDR3 is TGTGCCAGCAGTTACGGGAGTTCGGGCAAAAACACTGAAGCTTTCTTT. Protein sequence: CASSYGSSGKNTEAFF.

This clone was seen a handful of times. The CDR3: CASSYLDPYEQYF. The CDR3 bases are TGCGCCAGCAGTTACCTAGACCCCTACGAGCAGTACTTC. The chain has TRBV10-1 and TRBJ2-7; unclear D gene. The CDR3 is 13 residues long. Trimming stripped 5 bases from V and 2 bases from J, with 10 bases between. Germline V gene lookup returns CDR1 WNHNN and CDR2 SYGVQD (reference sequence).

The CDR3 protein is CASSLLPGSGYEQYF. In DNA form, the CDR3 reads TGTGCCAGCAGTTTATTGCCGGGGTCGGGCTACGAGCAGTACTTC. V usage is TRBV27 and J usage is TRBJ2-7, with D possibly being TRBD2 (5 bases). This CDR3 is 15 amino acids long. Germline values: CDR1 MNHEY, CDR2 SMNVEV (reference sequence). V dropped 1 base and J dropped 3 bases, with 13 bases sitting between them.

This clone was recorded a few times. This chain connects TRBV2 to TRBJ2-2; weak D call: TRBD2 (5 bases). Germline V CDR1 and CDR2: SNHLY, FYNNEI. The CDR3 is 13 residues long. The germline V and J ends were trimmed by 4 bases and 7 bases, with 10 bases remaining between them. CDR3 bases: TGTGCCAGCAGTGTCCAGAGGGTCGGGGAGCTGTTTTTT. It yields the protein CASSVQRVGELFF.

This chain uses TRBV19 with TRBJ2-7; D possibly corresponds to TRBD1 (7 bases). Trimming stripped 10 bases from V and 7 bases from J, with 17 bases between. CDR3 size: 12 residues. From germline, CDR1 is LNHDA and CDR2 SQIVND (reference sequence). CDR3: CATGQGGHEQYF. As DNA, the CDR3 is TGTGCCACCGGGCAGGGGGGTCATGAGCAGTACTTC.

The chain recombines TRBV7-3 with TRBJ2-3; D unclear. Trimming cost V 5 bases and J 5 bases, with 20 bases left between them. This CDR3 region has 16 residues. Germline CDR1 reads SGHTA; CDR2 reads FQGTGA. The CDR3 region is CASSPTLLEFVDTQYF. The CDR3 DNA reads as TGTGCCAGCAGCCCCACCCTGCTGGAGTTTGTAGATACGCAGTATTTT. Together with reference TRBV7-3 and TRBJ2-3, the CDR3 gives the full variable domain: GAGVSQTPSNKVTEKGKYVELRCDPISGHTALYWYRQSLGQGPEFLIYFQGTGAADDSGLPNDRFFAVRPEGSVSTLKIQRTERGDSAVYLCASSPTLLEFVDTQYFGPGTRLTVL.

This clone has a single count. The chain carries TRBV5-1 and TRBJ2-7; TRBD2 matches at 7 bases. Germline assignment: CDR1 SGHRS and CDR2 YFSETQ. V dropped 0 bases and J dropped 4; count of bases not matched to a gene: 7. The CDR3 has 15 amino acids. CDR3 sequence reads: CASSLAGGGGYEQYF. For the CDR3, the DNA is TGCGCCAGCAGCTTGGCAGGCGGGGGAGGGTACGAGCAGTACTTC.